These 27 T cell receptor beta chains share one sample of origin, sequenced in a study of neurological immune-mediated disorders. In TCRdb, the 5' RACE reads were re-called with MiXCR into one record per CDR3 protein. Seen here are just under 60,000 distinct CDR3 sequences, roughly 2.5% observed once, and the top ten hold 3%. The sample taken for sequencing was PBMCs. The receptor source for this set is a man aged 50 to 60 with multiple sclerosis.

This clonotype appeared many times. The rearrangement links TRBV5-6 to TRBJ2-5; 10 nucleotides align to TRBD2. Germline V gene data show CDR1 as SGHDT and CDR2 as YYEEEE. The CDR3 length is 17 residues. V lost 4 bases, J lost 1 base, and 10 bases stayed unmatched. The CDR3 DNA is TGTGCCAGCAGCGGACCTAGCGGGGGAGCAATCCAAGAGACCCAGTACTTC. It translates to CASSGPSGGAIQETQYF.

This clonotype was observed at least ten times. The CDR3 region has the DNA TGTGCCATCAGTGGGGGGGTTGGTGGGGCCAACGTCCTGACTTTC. It translates to CAISGGVGGANVLTF. The rearrangement joins TRBV10-3 to TRBJ2-6, with D possibly being TRBD2 (6 bases). Trimming removed 4 bases from V and 3 bases from J, with 10 bases in between. Germline assignment: CDR1 ENHRY and CDR2 SYGVKD. The CDR3 consists of 15 residues.

This clonotype came up many times. The V and J genes are TRBV6-6 and TRBJ2-5; possibly TRBD1 or TRBD2 for D (6 bases each). CDR1 is MNHNY, CDR2 SVGAGI, per germline (reference sequence). The CDR3 has 14 amino acids. The V end lost 5 bases, the J end lost 4 bases, and 14 bases lay between the germline ends. CDR3 nucleotides: TGTGCCAGCAGTAGGGGGGTTGCACGAGAGACCCAGTACTTC. This codes for CASSRGVARETQYF.

This clonotype came up many times. The gene calls are TRBV5-1 and TRBJ2-3; unclear D gene. Between the trimmed V and J ends, which lost 7 bases and 4 bases, there was a span of 10 bases. Per the germline V gene, CDR1 is SGHRS and CDR2 is YFSETQ. The CDR3 is 12 amino acids. CDR3 loop: CASGFTADTQYF. The DNA for the CDR3 is TGCGCCAGCGGATTCACGGCAGATACGCAGTATTTT.

This clonotype was seen ten or more times. The chain joins TRBV7-2 to TRBJ2-1, with a weak D call TRBD1 (6 bases). The V end lost 3 bases, the J end lost 14 bases, and 11 bases lay between the germline ends. Germline CDR1 and CDR2: SGHTA and FQGNSA. The CDR3 is 11 residues long. The CDR3 reads CASSLGRGKFF. The CDR3 DNA reads as TGTGCCAGCAGCTTGGGCAGGGGCAAGTTCTTC.

Ten or more counts support this clonotype. The gene calls are TRBV29-1 and TRBJ1-4; D remains unclear. This CDR3 spans 14 amino acids. The ends were cut back, 6 bases at V and 5 bases at J, with 16 bases in the middle. Germline CDR1 and CDR2: SQVTM and ANQGSEA. The CDR3 here is CSVGEGLRNEKLFF. The CDR3, as DNA: TGCAGCGTCGGGGAAGGGCTTAGGAATGAAAAACTGTTTTTT.

This clonotype was observed many times. The chain is built from TRBV2 and TRBJ2-5; D possibly corresponds to TRBD2 (7 bases). V lost 7 bases and J 5 bases, leaving 14 bases between the germline ends. There are 13 residues in the CDR3. Germline V CDR1 and CDR2: SNHLY, FYNNEI. The CDR3: CASIGGARETQYF. As DNA, the CDR3 is TGTGCCAGCATTGGGGGGGCCCGTGAGACCCAGTACTTC.

This clonotype was detected ten times or more. The V gene is TRBV6-1, the J gene TRBJ1-5; possible D gene TRBD1, 6 bases. CDR1 MNHNS and CDR2 SASEGT come from the germline V gene. CDR3 length: 15 residues. The V and J ends lost 7 bases and 1 base respectively, with 14 bases between them. CDR3 DNA sequence: TGTGCCAGCAATTTACAGGGTACGAGCAATCAGCCCCAGCATTTT. Its translation: CASNLQGTSNQPQHF.

This clonotype was detected many times. This chain uses TRBV7-2 with TRBJ2-5, with 7 positions matching TRBD2. Germline values: CDR1 SGHTA, CDR2 FQGNSA. With 5 bases clipped from V and 3 bases from J, the junction kept 3 bases outside the gene matches. The CDR3 extends over 13 amino acids. CDR3 loop: CASSRGREETQYF. In nucleotides, the CDR3 is TGTGCCAGCAGCCGCGGGAGAGAAGAGACCCAGTACTTC.

There are many counts of this clonotype. The rearrangement joins TRBV5-5 to TRBJ2-1; 10 positions agree with TRBD1. The CDR3 length is 17 residues. Germline V gene sequence: CDR1 SGHKS, CDR2 YYEKEE (reference sequence). The junction had 8 bases not matched to a gene; V was cut back by 2 bases and J by 3 bases. CDR3 sequence reads: CASSFLGQGRGYNEQFF. CDR3 coding DNA: TGTGCCAGCAGCTTCTTGGGACAGGGGAGGGGCTACAATGAGCAGTTCTTC.

This clonotype appeared many times. The chain joins TRBV20-1 to TRBJ1-1; possible D gene TRBD1, 5 bases. V was pared by 4 bases and J by 6 bases, with 9 bases between. Germline loops: CDR1 DFQATT, CDR2 SNEGSKA (reference sequence). The length of the CDR3 is 11 residues. CDR3 residues: CSANRPSEAFF. DNA for the CDR3: TGCAGTGCTAACAGGCCGTCTGAAGCTTTCTTT.

This clonotype was counted ten times or more. This CDR3 reads CASQQGHPNTEAFF. For the CDR3, the DNA is TGCGCCAGCCAGCAGGGACACCCGAACACTGAAGCTTTCTTT. V and J are TRBV5-1 and TRBJ1-1; D might be TRBD1 (6 bases). Germline V CDR1 and CDR2: SGHRS, YFSETQ. Trimming removed 7 bases from V and 1 base from J, with 14 bases in between. CDR3 length: 14 residues.

This clonotype has ten or more counts. The V gene is TRBV20-1, the J gene TRBJ2-1; the D is unclear. Deletions cut 3 bases from V and 7 bases from J, with 13 bases between. The CDR3 runs to 13 residues. Germline CDR1 reads DFQATT; CDR2 reads SNEGSKA (reference sequence). CDR3 DNA sequence: TGCAGTGCTAGGTTTGGCTCCGGGAATGAGCAGTTCTTC. It codes for CSARFGSGNEQFF.

This clonotype has a count of ten or more. The V call is TRBV7-8, the J call TRBJ2-3; 7 bases fit TRBD2. This CDR3 region has 16 residues. Unmatched junction bases numbered 10, after V lost 5 bases and J lost 2 bases. CDR1 SGHVS and CDR2 FQNEAQ come from the germline V gene. The CDR3 region is CASSLPRDYATDTQYF. In nucleotides, the CDR3 is TGTGCCAGCAGCCTCCCCCGGGACTACGCCACAGATACGCAGTATTTT.

This clonotype has ten or more counts. V is TRBV5-1 and J is TRBJ2-4, with D tentatively TRBD1 (6 bases). Per germline, CDR1 SGHRS and CDR2 YFSETQ. Trimming pared 0 bases from V and 5 bases from J, leaving 9 bases between. The CDR3 runs to 14 residues. CDR3 bases: TGCGCCAGCAGCTTGGGATGGACAGAAAACATTCAGTACTTC. Protein product: CASSLGWTENIQYF. Variable domain in full (rest from reference TRBV5-1 and TRBJ2-4): KAGVTQTPRYLIKTRGQQVTLSCSPISGHRSVSWYQQTPGQGLQFLFEYFSETQRNKGNFPGRFSGRQFSNSRSEMNVSTLELGDSALYLCASSLGWTENIQYFGAGTRLSVL.

This clonotype was detected only a few times. The rearrangement links TRBV30 to TRBJ2-7, with D possibly TRBD2 on 6 matching bases. Trimming removed 7 bases at V and 0 bases at J, with 13 bases between. The CDR3 runs to 13 residues. CDR1 GTSNPN and CDR2 SVGIG come from the germline V gene (reference sequence). This CDR3 is CAFSRGNSYEQYF. In DNA form, the CDR3 reads TGTGCCTTCTCTCGGGGGAACTCCTACGAGCAGTACTTC.

Many counts were recorded for this clonotype. The genes are TRBV20-1 and TRBJ1-5; the D gene is possibly TRBD1 (5 bases). The V and J ends lost 5 bases and 0 bases respectively, with 8 bases between them. CDR1 is DFQATT and CDR2 is SNEGSKA in the germline V gene (reference sequence). CDR3 size: 13 residues. The CDR3 is CSAGGYSNQPQHF. In nucleotides, the CDR3 is TGCAGTGCTGGGGGTTATAGCAATCAGCCCCAGCATTTT.

This clonotype has ten or more counts. The chain joins TRBV6-5 to TRBJ2-1; D may correspond to TRBD1 or TRBD2 (5 bases each). V was cut by 2 bases and J by 9 bases, with 5 bases left in between. The CDR3 consists of 11 residues. The germline V gene encodes CDR1 MNHEY and CDR2 SVGAGI. DNA of the CDR3: TGTGCCAGCAGTTACGGGGGTGAGCAGTTCTTC. Protein sequence: CASSYGGEQFF.

This clonotype was seen repeatedly, ten times or more. The chain couples TRBV7-9 to TRBJ2-5, with a weak D call TRBD1 (6 bases). Germline CDR1 and CDR2: SEHNR and FQNEAQ (reference sequence). The ends were cut back, 7 bases at V and 2 bases at J, with 14 bases in the middle. The CDR3 is 14 residues long. The CDR3 reads CASNAGTRQETQYF. The CDR3 region has the DNA TGTGCCAGCAATGCCGGGACAAGGCAAGAGACCCAGTACTTC.

This clonotype was observed at least ten times. The chain combines TRBV6-2 or TRBV6-3 with TRBJ2-3, with D uncertain. Germline V gene sequence: CDR1 MNHEY, CDR2 SVGEGT. Trimming left V 6 bases short and J 2 bases short, with 12 bases between. This CDR3 region has 14 residues. Here the CDR3 DNA reads TGTGCCAGCAGGGAATGGGCCGCCACAGATACGCAGTATTTT. As protein: CASREWAATDTQYF.

This clonotype occurred many times. The chain has TRBV15 and TRBJ2-7; 7 bases fit TRBD1. After removal of 0 bases from V and 3 bases from J, the junction contained 8 bases not matched to a gene. Germline V gene data show CDR1 as LNHNV and CDR2 as YYDKDF (reference sequence). The CDR3 totals 16 residues. The CDR3 spells CATSREGVSGGYEQYF. CDR3 coding DNA: TGTGCCACCAGCAGAGAAGGCGTCTCAGGGGGCTACGAGCAGTACTTC.

This clonotype was seen repeatedly, ten times or more. The J gene is TRBJ1-1, the V gene TRBV10-3, with a tentative D call TRBD1 (5 bases). Deletions cut 10 bases from V and 4 bases from J, with 22 bases between. Germline V lookup: CDR1 ENHRY, CDR2 SYGVKD. The CDR3 runs to 15 residues. CDR3: CASPTRREAITEAFF. The CDR3 DNA reads TGTGCCAGCCCAACCCGCAGGGAAGCGATCACTGAAGCTTTCTTT.

This clonotype was seen at least ten times. The V and J genes are TRBV12-3 or TRBV12-4 and TRBJ2-7, with a weak D call TRBD1 (5 bases). V lost 2 bases and J 3 bases, leaving 14 bases between the germline ends. CDR3 length equals 15 residues. The chain's CDR3 is CASSLRGSSYYEQYF. For the CDR3, the DNA is TGTGCCAGCAGTTTAAGGGGATCTTCCTACTACGAGCAGTACTTC.

This clonotype was observed many times. This rearrangement joins TRBV9 to TRBJ1-2; 9 bases align to TRBD1. There are 16 residues in the CDR3. In germline, CDR1 is SGDLS, CDR2 YYNGEE. Trimming cost V 0 bases and J 3 bases; bases outside gene matches: 6. As DNA, the CDR3 is TGTGCCAGCAGCGTAGGCGACAGGGGGACGTACTATGGCTACACCTTC. Residues: CASSVGDRGTYYGYTF.

This clonotype appeared many times. The chain uses TRBV18 and TRBJ2-1; 10 nucleotides line up with TRBD2. Germline V CDR1 and CDR2: KGHSH, LQKENI. CDR3 length: 16 amino acids. V lost 2 bases to trimming and J lost 3 bases; unmatched junction nucleotides: 4. Here the CDR3 reads CASSPGLAGVYNEQFF. DNA of the CDR3: TGTGCCAGCTCACCAGGGCTAGCGGGGGTCTACAATGAGCAGTTCTTC.

As concerns this clonotype: The CDR3 ends on some other residue instead of the conserved phenylalanine or tryptophan, so this is likely a read error. The J gene is TRBJ2-3, the V gene TRBV5-1; the D gene could be TRBD1 or TRBD2 (5 bases each). Per germline, CDR1 SGHRS and CDR2 YFSETQ. The CDR3 runs 14 residues. V lost 4 bases and J lost 6, with 15 bases in between. CDR3 region: CASSTGTIGDTQYN. DNA for the CDR3: TGCGCCAGCAGCACCGGGACGATTGGGGATACGCAGTATAAT.

This clonotype has ten or more counts. The chain combines TRBV7-2 with TRBJ1-6; 7 nucleotides match TRBD1. V lost 4 bases, J lost 3 bases, and 3 bases stayed unmatched. The CDR3 sequence is 15 residues long. The germline CDR1 and CDR2 sequences are SGHTA and FQGNSA. The CDR3 here is CASSSTGFYNSPLHF. CDR3 sequence (DNA): TGTGCCAGCAGCTCGACAGGGTTCTATAATTCACCCCTCCACTTT.